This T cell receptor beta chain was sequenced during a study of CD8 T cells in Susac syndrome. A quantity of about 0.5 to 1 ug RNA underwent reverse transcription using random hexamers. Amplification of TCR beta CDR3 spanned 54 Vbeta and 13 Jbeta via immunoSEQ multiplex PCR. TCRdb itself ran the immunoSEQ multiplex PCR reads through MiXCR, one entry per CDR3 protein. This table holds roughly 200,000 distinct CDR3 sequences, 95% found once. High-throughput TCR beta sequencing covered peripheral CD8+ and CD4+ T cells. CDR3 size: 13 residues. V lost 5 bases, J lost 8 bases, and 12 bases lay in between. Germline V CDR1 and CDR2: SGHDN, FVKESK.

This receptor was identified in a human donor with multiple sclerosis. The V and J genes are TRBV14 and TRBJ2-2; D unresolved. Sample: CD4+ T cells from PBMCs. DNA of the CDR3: TGTGCCAGCAGCTCGTATCTCTGGGGGGAGCTGTTTTTT. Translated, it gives CASSSYLWGELFF.